The sequence of this T cell receptor beta chain was determined in a study of blood T cells in healthy people across ages. The V end was cut by 8 bases, the J end by 3 bases, with 11 bases between. The CDR3 sequence is 13 residues long. Germline V gene sequence: CDR1 SGHTA, CDR2 FQGNSA. For the second PCR, which ran for about 7 to 11 cycles, a sample-barcoded 5' primer and a J-beta primer mix were used. Every single cDNA molecule received a tag from a template-switch adaptor with 12 random nucleotides. TCRdb used MiXCR to reprocess the 5' RACE reads, holding one entry per CDR3 protein. The sample lists nearly 800,000 distinct CDR3 sequences; 45% to 70% were seen once. This clonotype was seen a handful of times. Ranging in age from roughly 6 to 90, the donors were healthy Caucasian individuals from Russia.

The sample consisted of blood. The chain is built from TRBV7-2 and TRBJ2-1; D possibly corresponds to TRBD2 (5 bases). The source of this sequence is a man aged 35 to 55 in good health. CDR3 DNA: TGTGCCAGCGCTCCGGGGATCTACAATGAGCAGTTCTTC. This gives the protein CASAPGIYNEQFF.